The next 23 T cell receptor beta chains were all read from a single sample in a study of blood T cell repertoires in COVID-19. Sequencing was performed with immunoSEQ multiplex PCR; in TCRdb, only in-frame clones are kept and a portion is missing. Among 250,000 to 300,000 clones, around 90% were seen once, and the ten largest hold 2.2%. Input material: peripheral blood. The origin of the receptors is a woman aged 50 to 60 who had recovered from COVID-19.

This chain links TRBV5-5 with TRBJ1-5; unclear D gene. There are 13 residues in the CDR3. Germline assignment: CDR1 SGHKS and CDR2 YYEKEE (reference sequence). V was shortened by 0 bases and J by 11 bases, with 12 bases between the two germline ends. Here the CDR3 DNA reads TGTGCCAGCAGCTTGGGGATGACTTCGACCCAGCATTTT. Translation: CASSLGMTSTQHF.

This clone has just a few counts. J is TRBJ2-1 and V is TRBV11-1; 8 nucleotides line up with TRBD2. CDR1 and CDR2 (germline): SGHAT, FQDESV (reference sequence). The CDR3 is 15 amino acids. The junction had 4 bases not matched to a gene; V was cut back by 2 bases and J by 4 bases. CDR3 in amino acids: CASSLHGGGYNEQFF. The CDR3 DNA reads as TGTGCCAGCAGCTTACACGGCGGGGGGTACAATGAGCAGTTCTTC. The full variable domain, completed using reference TRBV11-1 and TRBJ2-1, is EAEVAQSPRYKITEKSQAVAFWCDPISGHATLYWYRQILGQGPELLVQFQDESVVDDSQLPKDRFSAERLKGVDSTLKIQPAELGDSAMYLCASSLHGGGYNEQFFGPGTRLTVL.

This chain links TRBV5-7 with TRBJ1-2, with 7 nucleotides matching TRBD1. TRBV5-7 is reported as an ORF; its role is uncertain. V shed 0 bases and J 0 bases; nucleotides not matched to a gene: 5. The CDR3 totals 16 residues. CDR3: CASSLVGQRANYGYTF. The CDR3 coding sequence is TGTGCCAGCAGCTTGGTGGGACAGAGAGCTAACTATGGCTACACCTTC.

The rearrangement uses TRBV15 and TRBJ1-2; 11 bases fit TRBD1. In germline, CDR1 is LNHNV, CDR2 YYDKDF (reference sequence). The CDR3 has 14 amino acids. The trim removed 5 bases at V and 8 bases at J, leaving 7 bases unmatched. As DNA, the CDR3 is TGTGCCACCAGCTTAGGACAGGGGGCGCCCGGCTACACCTTC. Its translation: CATSLGQGAPGYTF.

The V gene is TRBV12-3 or TRBV12-4, the J gene TRBJ2-5; weak D call: TRBD2 (6 bases). V was cut by 8 bases and J by 5 bases, with 15 bases left in between. The CDR3 is 13 residues long. CDR3 DNA sequence: TGTGCCAGCGAGCGAAATGGGGGGGAGACCCAGTACTTC. Its translation: CASERNGGETQYF.

The chain has TRBV18 and TRBJ2-4; D perhaps matches TRBD2 (5 bases). V was pared by 3 bases and J by 0 bases, with 18 bases between. CDR1 is KGHSH, CDR2 LQKENI, per germline. The CDR3 contains 18 residues. CDR3 residues: CASSPGRDARIAKNIQYF. The CDR3 DNA is TGTGCCAGCTCACCCGGTCGGGATGCAAGAATAGCCAAAAACATTCAGTACTTC.

The genes are TRBV18 and TRBJ2-3; 7 bases fit TRBD2. The CDR3 runs to 16 residues. Germline V lookup: CDR1 KGHSH, CDR2 LQKENI. With V trimmed by 0 bases and J by 4 bases, 7 bases remained unmatched. The DNA for the CDR3 is TGTGCCAGCTCACCACCGGGCGGGAGCGTTCCAGATACGCAGTATTTT. Amino acids: CASSPPGGSVPDTQYF.

The chain joins TRBV5-6 to TRBJ1-1; D is unresolved. In germline, CDR1 is SGHDT, CDR2 YYEEEE. This CDR3 is 13 amino acids long. Trimming cost V 1 base and J 0 bases, with 4 bases left between them. The CDR3 loop reads CASSLSLNTEAFF. The CDR3 DNA sequence: TGTGCCAGCAGCTTGTCCTTGAACACTGAAGCTTTCTTT.

The chain is built from TRBV6-2 or TRBV6-3 and TRBJ1-2, with D uncertain. The CDR3 runs 12 residues. Trimming stripped 0 bases from V and 8 bases from J, with 7 bases between. Germline lookup yields CDR1 MNHEY and CDR2 SVGEGT. Here the CDR3 reads CASSYSIGGYTF. The CDR3 DNA sequence: TGTGCCAGCAGTTACTCGATCGGGGGCTACACCTTC.

This chain uses TRBV15 with TRBJ1-6; a weak D match, TRBD1 (5 bases). There are 15 residues in the CDR3. Trimming removed 5 bases from V and 13 bases from J, with 21 bases in between. The germline gives CDR1 LNHNV, CDR2 YYDKDF (reference sequence). CDR3 bases: TGTGCCACCAGCTCCAGGGTTCTGGGGATTCACCCCCTCCACTTT. Protein product: CATSSRVLGIHPLHF.

This sequence joins TRBV20-1 and TRBJ2-2; TRBD2 matches at 12 bases. Per the germline V gene, CDR1 is DFQATT and CDR2 is SNEGSKA (reference sequence). CDR3 length equals 17 residues. Trimming removed 3 bases from V and 4 bases from J; junction bases left unmatched: 9. CDR3 amino acids: CSASRGASGGATGELFF. As DNA, the CDR3 is TGCAGTGCTAGTCGAGGAGCTAGCGGGGGGGCCACCGGGGAGCTGTTTTTT.

This chain joins TRBV9 and TRBJ2-7; a possible D gene is TRBD2 (7 bases). The ends were cut back, 4 bases at V and 5 bases at J, with 19 bases in the middle. Germline CDR1 is SGDLS and CDR2 is YYNGEE. This CDR3 spans 15 amino acids. The CDR3 here is CASSPQGRGWHEQYF. In DNA, the CDR3 is TGTGCCAGCAGCCCCCAGGGGAGGGGATGGCACGAGCAGTACTTC.

The CDR3 nucleotides are TGTGCCAGCAGCCCCCGTGAGCGGGGGCTAGGGGAGACCCAGTACTTC. The encoded protein is CASSPRERGLGETQYF. V usage is TRBV7-3 and J usage is TRBJ2-5, with TRBD2 identical over 8 bases. V was pared by 5 bases and J by 5 bases, with 13 bases of the junction left unmatched. The CDR3 runs to 16 residues. The germline CDR1 and CDR2 sequences are SGHTA and FQGTGA.

The chain joins TRBV6-5 to TRBJ1-5; TRBD1 matches 8 bases. In germline, CDR1 is MNHEY, CDR2 SVGAGI. The CDR3 extends over 14 amino acids. J was trimmed by 5 bases and V by 8 bases; bases with no gene match: 8. CDR3 nucleotides: TGTGCCAGCCTATCGGACAGGGCGGATCAGCCCCAGCATTTT. Its protein is CASLSDRADQPQHF.

The chain has TRBV28 and TRBJ1-2; 9 bases fit TRBD1. Germline values: CDR1 MDHEN, CDR2 SYDVKM. The ends lost 6 bases at V and 8 bases at J; junction bases unmatched: 4. The CDR3 is made up of 12 amino acids. The CDR3 coding sequence is TGTGCCAGCAGACAGGGGGCCAGAGGCTACACCTTC. It translates to CASRQGARGYTF.

The chain has TRBV28 and TRBJ1-5; possible D gene TRBD1, 5 bases. The CDR3 totals 14 residues. Trimming took 7 bases from V and 7 from J, leaving 17 bases between them. Germline assignment: CDR1 MDHEN and CDR2 SYDVKM. In DNA form, the CDR3 reads TGTGCCAGCACTCCAGGGTTGGGAGGACAGCCCCAGCATTTT. Translated: CASTPGLGGQPQHF.

The chain is built from TRBV5-1 and TRBJ2-2; 10 nucleotides agree with TRBD2. CDR1 and CDR2 (germline): SGHRS, YFSETQ. V dropped 3 bases and J dropped 4; count of bases not matched to a gene: 6. The CDR3 runs to 16 residues. CDR3 sequence: CASSSSGRAGTGELFF. DNA of the CDR3: TGCGCCAGCAGCTCAAGCGGGAGGGCCGGCACCGGGGAGCTGTTTTTT.

The chain recombines TRBV5-1 with TRBJ2-6, with a possible D match to TRBD1 (5 bases). Germline V gene sequence: CDR1 SGHRS, CDR2 YFSETQ. There are 15 residues in the CDR3. V was shortened by 2 bases and J by 0 bases, with 6 bases between the two germline ends. Here the CDR3 reads CASSFDSSGANVLTF. CDR3 DNA sequence: TGCGCCAGCAGCTTTGACAGCTCTGGGGCCAACGTCCTGACTTTC. Full variable domain (outside the CDR3, taken from reference TRBV5-1 and TRBJ2-6): KAGVTQTPRYLIKTRGQQVTLSCSPISGHRSVSWYQQTPGQGLQFLFEYFSETQRNKGNFPGRFSGRQFSNSRSEMNVSTLELGDSALYLCASSFDSSGANVLTFGAGSRLTVL.

This clone was counted a single time. The rearrangement joins TRBV2 to TRBJ2-7, with TRBD2 identical over 12 bases. Germline values: CDR1 SNHLY, CDR2 FYNNEI. J lost 5 bases, V lost 10 bases, and 9 bases had no gene match. The CDR3 is 14 residues long. CDR3: CATRLAGGPHEQYF. The CDR3 DNA sequence: TGTGCCACTCGTCTAGCGGGAGGGCCTCACGAGCAGTACTTC.

The chain recombines TRBV13 with TRBJ2-3, with 7 bases lining up with TRBD2. CDR1 and CDR2 (germline): PRHDT, FYEKMQ (reference sequence). The CDR3 covers 19 residues. The trim removed 1 base at V and 3 bases at J, leaving 16 bases unmatched. The DNA for the CDR3 is TGTGCCAGCAGCTTAGACGAAAGGTGGGGGACCGGGGGGACAGATACGCAGTATTTT. Translated, it gives CASSLDERWGTGGTDTQYF.

This chain uses TRBV18 with TRBJ2-7; 8 bases map to TRBD1. CDR3 size: 15 residues. CDR1 is KGHSH, CDR2 LQKENI, per germline. The junction had 7 bases not matched to a gene; V was cut back by 3 bases and J by 3 bases. DNA of the CDR3: TGTGCCAGCTCACCTCCCGGGACAGGCCTCTACGAGCAGTACTTC. Amino acids: CASSPPGTGLYEQYF.

V usage is TRBV9 and J usage is TRBJ2-3; TRBD2 aligns across 9 bases. CDR3 length equals 17 residues. In germline, CDR1 is SGDLS, CDR2 YYNGEE. V dropped 0 bases and J dropped 4; count of bases not matched to a gene: 9. The CDR3 protein is CASSVAPSGGGADTQYF. In DNA form, the CDR3 reads TGTGCCAGCAGCGTAGCCCCAAGTGGCGGGGGGGCAGATACGCAGTATTTT.

The chain employs TRBV6-1 and TRBJ1-6; a weak D match, TRBD1 (5 bases). Trimming removed 2 bases at V and 7 bases at J, with 9 bases between. The CDR3 runs 14 residues. Germline values: CDR1 MNHNS, CDR2 SASEGT. The CDR3 DNA is TGTGCCAGCAGTGAAAGAAGACAGAATTCACCCCTCCACTTT. Residues: CASSERRQNSPLHF.